The 19 T cell receptor beta chains given below trace back to one sample, sequenced in a study of T cell changes during pregnancy in multiple sclerosis. Sequencing was performed with immunoSEQ multiplex PCR; in TCRdb, only in-frame clones are kept and a portion is missing. The table includes some 120,000 clones, approximately 95% detected once. The starting material was peripheral blood, obtained before pregnancy. The receptor source for this set is a female donor with multiple sclerosis, enrolled in a pregnancy study.

The rearrangement uses TRBV30 and TRBJ1-3; no definite D call. The germline V gene encodes CDR1 GTSNPN and CDR2 SVGIG (reference sequence). The CDR3 totals 11 residues. Trimming removed 4 bases from V and 9 bases from J, with 10 bases in between. The CDR3 loop reads CAWNTGSTIYF. The CDR3 DNA is TGTGCCTGGAATACCGGTTCCACCATATATTTT.

The V gene is TRBV7-8, the J gene TRBJ1-5; D is unresolved. Germline-derived CDR1 and CDR2 are SGHVS and FQNEAQ. This CDR3 is built from 15 residues. Trimming took off 5 bases at V and 2 bases at J, with 13 bases between the two ends. The CDR3: CASSRGTGGNQPQHF. The CDR3 nucleotides are TGTGCCAGCAGCCGGGGTACGGGAGGCAATCAGCCCCAGCATTTT.

The gene calls are TRBV5-4 and TRBJ2-2, with 8 bases identical to TRBD1. The junction had 1 base not matched to a gene; V was cut back by 1 base and J by 5 bases. The CDR3 has 14 amino acids. Germline V CDR1 and CDR2: SGHNT, YYREEE (reference sequence). The CDR3, as DNA: TGTGCCAGCAGCTTGAACAGGGGGACCGGGGAGCTGTTTTTT. It yields the protein CASSLNRGTGELFF.

Here the CDR3 DNA reads TGCGCCAGCAGCCAAGCTGGACAGGGGGAGAACTATGGCTACACCTTC. As protein: CASSQAGQGENYGYTF. The genes are TRBV4-1 and TRBJ1-2; 10 positions agree with TRBD1. Trimming at V came to 1 base and at J to 2 bases, leaving 4 bases not matched to a gene. Germline lookup yields CDR1 MGHRA and CDR2 YSYEKL. The CDR3 contains 16 residues.

At least ten counts were recorded for this clone. This sequence joins TRBV19 and TRBJ1-5; the D gene is possibly TRBD1 (6 bases). Germline V CDR1 and CDR2: LNHDA, SQIVND (reference sequence). The V and J ends lost 4 bases and 7 bases respectively, with 11 bases between them. The CDR3 contains 13 residues. The CDR3, as DNA: TGTGCCAGTAGTAGTTTACAGGGCCAGCCCCAGCATTTT. It yields the protein CASSSLQGQPQHF. The full variable domain, in which reference TRBV19 and TRBJ1-5 provide the parts outside the CDR3, is DGGITQSPKYLFRKEGQNVTLSCEQNLNHDAMYWYRQDPGQGLRLIYYSQIVNDFQKGDIAEGYSVSREKKESFPLTVTSAQKNPTAFYLCASSSLQGQPQHFGDGTRLSIL.

This clone was seen just once. The chain combines TRBV11-1 with TRBJ2-5, with 13 bases matching TRBD2. The CDR3 contains 17 residues. The V and J ends lost 5 bases and 5 bases, in that order; junction bases with no gene match: 11. Germline CDR1 is SGHAT and CDR2 is FQDESV (reference sequence). Written as DNA, the CDR3 is TGTGCCAGCAGCCTCTTCGGACTAGCGGGAGAGGGGGAGACCCAGTACTTC. Protein sequence: CASSLFGLAGEGETQYF. The full variable domain, with the rest looked up from reference TRBV11-1 and TRBJ2-5, is EAEVAQSPRYKITEKSQAVAFWCDPISGHATLYWYRQILGQGPELLVQFQDESVVDDSQLPKDRFSAERLKGVDSTLKIQPAELGDSAMYLCASSLFGLAGEGETQYFGPGTRLLVL.

The V call is TRBV30, the J call TRBJ2-5, with TRBD1 matching over 8 bases. V lost 7 bases and J lost 2; bases outside the gene matches: 6. Looked up from germline, CDR1 is GTSNPN and CDR2 is SVGIG (reference sequence). This CDR3 has 13 residues. CDR3 DNA sequence: TGTGCCTTTTCGGGACAGGAGCAAGAGACCCAGTACTTC. Its protein product is CAFSGQEQETQYF. Full variable domain (outside the CDR3, taken from reference TRBV30 and TRBJ2-5): SQTIHQWPATLVQPVGSPLSLECTVEGTSNPNLYWYRQAAGRGLQLLFYSVGIGQISSEVPQNLSASRPQDRQFILSSKKLLLSDSGFYLCAFSGQEQETQYFGPGTRLLVL.

V usage is TRBV29-1 and J usage is TRBJ1-1; D remains unclear. Per the germline V gene, CDR1 is SQVTM and CDR2 is ANQGSEA. This CDR3 has 12 residues. V lost 4 bases, J lost 0 bases, and 6 bases lay in between. The CDR3 here is CSVGLLNTEAFF. DNA of the CDR3: TGCAGCGTTGGACTTTTGAACACTGAAGCTTTCTTT.

The chain recombines TRBV7-9 with TRBJ2-2; 7 bases align to TRBD1. The CDR3 spans 14 residues. J gave up 8 bases and V 0 bases, and 3 bases lay outside the gene matches. The germline CDR1 and CDR2 sequences are SEHNR and FQNEAQ (reference sequence). CDR3 sequence reads: CASSLATGKGELFF. As DNA, the CDR3 is TGTGCCAGCAGCTTAGCGACAGGGAAGGGGGAGCTGTTTTTT.

The chain links TRBV9 to TRBJ2-2; the match to TRBD2 covers 9 bases. Germline values: CDR1 SGDLS, CDR2 YYNGEE. Trimming took 0 bases from V and 5 from J; bases not matched to a gene: 2. This CDR3 is built from 15 residues. The CDR3 DNA reads as TGTGCCAGCAGCGTAGGTCTAGCGGGAACCGGGGAGCTGTTTTTT. This gives the protein CASSVGLAGTGELFF. Based on the CDR3 plus reference TRBV9 and TRBJ2-2, the full variable domain is DSGVTQTPKHLITATGQRVTLRCSPRSGDLSVYWYQQSLDQGLQFLIQYYNGEERAKGNILERFSAQQFPDLHSELNLSSLELGDSALYFCASSVGLAGTGELFFGEGSRLTVL.

This rearrangement joins TRBV7-2 to TRBJ2-3; TRBD2 aligns across 13 bases. CDR1 and CDR2 from the germline V gene are SGHTA and FQGNSA. This CDR3 region has 19 residues. With 2 bases clipped from V and 1 base from J, the junction kept 9 bases outside the gene matches. CDR3 nucleotides: TGTGCCAGCAGCTTACTTGGACTAGCGGGGGCTTCCGGCACAGATACGCAGTATTTT. It translates to CASSLLGLAGASGTDTQYF.

The chain carries TRBV11-1 and TRBJ2-1, with D possibly being TRBD2 (6 bases). The germline V gene has CDR1 SGHAT and CDR2 FQDESV (reference sequence). This CDR3 spans 14 amino acids. V lost 1 base and J 5 bases, leaving 9 bases between the germline ends. CDR3 in DNA: TGTGCCAGCAGCTTAGGTTGGAGGGACAATGAGCAGTTCTTC. This codes for CASSLGWRDNEQFF.

The J gene is TRBJ1-5, the V gene TRBV7-6, with a possible D match to TRBD1 (5 bases). Per the germline V gene, CDR1 is SGHVS and CDR2 is FNYEAQ. The CDR3 runs to 15 residues. Trimming stripped 5 bases from V and 4 bases from J, with 15 bases between. The CDR3 is CASSPAGFKNQPQHF. CDR3 nucleotide sequence: TGTGCCAGCAGCCCCGCAGGGTTTAAGAATCAGCCCCAGCATTTT. The variable domain in full, with the rest retrieved from reference TRBV7-6 and TRBJ1-5, is GAGVSQSPRYKVTKRGQDVALRCDPISGHVSLYWYRQALGQGPEFLTYFNYEAQQDKSGLPNDRFSAERPEGSISTLTIQRTEQRDSAMYRCASSPAGFKNQPQHFGDGTRLSIL.

The rearrangement joins TRBV10-3 to TRBJ1-5, with D perhaps matching TRBD1 (5 bases). V lost 6 bases, J lost 6 bases, and 18 bases lay in between. Germline values: CDR1 ENHRY, CDR2 SYGVKD. The CDR3 extends over 15 amino acids. The CDR3 region is CAISGDFGSGQPQHF. CDR3 bases: TGTGCCATCAGCGGGGACTTCGGATCCGGTCAGCCCCAGCATTTT.

This rearrangement joins TRBV23-1 to TRBJ2-1; TRBD2 matches at 12 bases. TRBV23-1 is filed as an ORF, its function uncertain. CDR3 length equals 18 residues. Unmatched junction bases numbered 17, after V lost 6 bases and J lost 8 bases. CDR3 bases: TGCGCCAGCAGCCCACCTAACATACTAGCGGGAGGCGTGGATGAGCAGTTCTTC. It translates to CASSPPNILAGGVDEQFF.

V is TRBV7-9 and J is TRBJ1-2, with 10 bases identical to TRBD1. This CDR3 contains 14 residues. Trimming removed 5 bases from V and 7 bases from J; junction bases left unmatched: 7. Per the germline V gene, CDR1 is SEHNR and CDR2 is FQNEAQ (reference sequence). For the CDR3, the DNA is TGTGCCAGCAGCCCAGACAGGGGGCCCGGTGGCTACACCTTC. Translation: CASSPDRGPGGYTF.

The rearrangement joins TRBV9 to TRBJ1-4; the match to TRBD1 covers 8 bases. The V segment lost 0 bases and the J segment 5 bases; nucleotides outside the gene matches: 6. The CDR3 extends over 16 amino acids. Germline CDR1 is SGDLS and CDR2 is YYNGEE. CDR3 in DNA: TGTGCCAGCAGCGTAGCTAATGGACAGGGCAATGAAAAACTGTTTTTT. This codes for CASSVANGQGNEKLFF. The full variable domain, in which reference TRBV9 and TRBJ1-4 provide the parts outside the CDR3, is DSGVTQTPKHLITATGQRVTLRCSPRSGDLSVYWYQQSLDQGLQFLIQYYNGEERAKGNILERFSAQQFPDLHSELNLSSLELGDSALYFCASSVANGQGNEKLFFGSGTQLSVL.

V usage is TRBV5-1 and J usage is TRBJ2-2; TRBD1 matches 8 bases. In germline, CDR1 is SGHRS, CDR2 YFSETQ. Trimming cost V 1 base and J 6 bases; bases outside gene matches: 2. This CDR3 has 14 amino acids. CDR3 region: CASSLQGAAGELFF. The CDR3 DNA follows: TGCGCCAGCAGCTTGCAGGGGGCTGCCGGGGAGCTGTTTTTT.

This chain connects TRBV29-1 to TRBJ2-2; TRBD2 agrees at 9 bases. V was clipped by 6 bases and J by 3 bases; unmatched bases: 5. Germline V gene sequence: CDR1 SQVTM, CDR2 ANQGSEA. The CDR3 contains 14 residues. CDR3 sequence: CSVKTSGDTGELFF. The CDR3 DNA reads TGCAGCGTCAAGACTAGCGGCGACACCGGGGAGCTGTTTTTT.